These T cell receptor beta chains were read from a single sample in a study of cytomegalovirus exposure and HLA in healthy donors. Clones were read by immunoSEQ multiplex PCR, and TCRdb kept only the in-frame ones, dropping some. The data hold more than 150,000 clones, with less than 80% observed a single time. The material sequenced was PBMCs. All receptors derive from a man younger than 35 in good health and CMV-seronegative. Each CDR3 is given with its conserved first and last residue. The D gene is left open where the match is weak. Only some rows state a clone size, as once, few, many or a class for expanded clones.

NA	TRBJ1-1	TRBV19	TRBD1	CASSKDRAHTEAFF	TGTGCCAGTAGTAAGGACAGGGCCCACACTGAAGCTTTCTTT
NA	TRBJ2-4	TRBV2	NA	CASNAGQTPKNIQYF	TGTGCCAGCAACGCGGGACAGACTCCCAAAAACATTCAGTACTTC
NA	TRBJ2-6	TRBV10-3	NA	CAISELAEGYNVLTF	TGTGCCATCAGTGAGTTAGCGGAGGGGTACAACGTCCTGACTTTC
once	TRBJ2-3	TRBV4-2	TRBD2	CASSQLTTASGGTDTQYF	TGTGCCAGCAGCCAACTAACCACGGCTAGCGGGGGGACAGATACGCAGTATTTT
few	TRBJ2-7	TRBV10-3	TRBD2	CAIRIDGTSVSYEQYF	TGTGCCATCCGGATCGACGGGACTAGCGTGTCCTACGAGCAGTACTTC
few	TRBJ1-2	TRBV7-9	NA	CASSLENNGGYTF	TGTGCCAGCAGCTTAGAGAACAATGGTGGCTACACCTTC
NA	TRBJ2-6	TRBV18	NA	CASSPVLARGSGANVLTF	TGTGCCAGCTCACCGGTATTGGCACGGGGCTCTGGGGCCAACGTCCTGACTTTC
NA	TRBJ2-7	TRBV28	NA	CASSPREIRYEQYF	TGTGCCAGCAGTCCCCGGGAGATCCGCTACGAGCAGTACTTC
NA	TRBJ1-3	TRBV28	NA	CASSFKLSGNTIYF	TGTGCCAGCAGTTTTAAACTCTCCGGAAACACCATATATTTT
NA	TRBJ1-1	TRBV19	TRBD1	CASSTLTGIMNTEAFF	TGTGCCAGTAGTACCCTGACAGGGATCATGAACACTGAAGCTTTCTTT
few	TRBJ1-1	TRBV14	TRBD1	CASSPWGRGDWNTEAFF	TGTGCCAGCAGCCCGTGGGGCAGGGGGGATTGGAACACTGAAGCTTTCTTT
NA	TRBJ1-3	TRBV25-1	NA	CASSQSGSSGNTIYF	TGTGCCAGCAGTCAATCGGGGTCATCTGGAAACACCATATATTTT
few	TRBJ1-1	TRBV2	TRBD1	CASGKTGVNTEAFF	TGTGCCAGCGGAAAGACAGGGGTGAACACTGAAGCTTTCTTT
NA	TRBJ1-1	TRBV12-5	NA	CASGSPGLGRGAVTEAFF	TGTGCTAGTGGTTCCCCCGGCTTGGGCAGGGGAGCTGTCACTGAAGCTTTCTTT
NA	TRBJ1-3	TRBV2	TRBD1	CASRDQQGRRENTIYF	TGTGCCAGCAGGGACCAACAGGGGAGAAGGGAAAACACCATATATTTT
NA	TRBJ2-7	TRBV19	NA	CASSIGQGLSYEQYF	TGTGCCAGTAGTATAGGGCAGGGTCTCTCCTACGAGCAGTACTTC
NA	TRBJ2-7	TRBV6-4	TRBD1	CASSFTQGLGGEQYF	TGTGCCAGCTCTTTCACACAGGGGTTAGGGGGTGAGCAGTACTTC
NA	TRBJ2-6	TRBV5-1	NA	CASSRDILVSGANVLTF	TGCGCCAGCAGCCGGGACATTCTAGTCTCTGGGGCCAACGTCCTGACTTTC
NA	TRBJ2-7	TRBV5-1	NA	CASSGGLTDQYF	TGCGCCAGCAGCGGAGGACTGACCGACCAGTACTTC
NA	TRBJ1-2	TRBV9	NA	CASSVGTTDYGYTF	TGTGCCAGCAGCGTAGGGACAACGGACTATGGCTACACCTTC
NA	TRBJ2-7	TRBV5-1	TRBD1	CASSLWTGGDPSYEQYF	TGCGCCAGCAGCTTATGGACAGGGGGCGATCCATCCTACGAGCAGTACTTC
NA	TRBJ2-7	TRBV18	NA	CASSPPLKSTGEQYF	TGTGCCAGCTCACCACCACTGAAAAGTACCGGCGAGCAGTACTTC
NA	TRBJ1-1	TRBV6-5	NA	CASSYRRGWGEAFF	TGTGCCAGCAGTTACCGCAGGGGATGGGGTGAAGCTTTCTTT
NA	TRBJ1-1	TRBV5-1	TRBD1	CASSRQGTSTEAFF	TGCGCCAGCAGCAGACAGGGGACGAGCACTGAAGCTTTCTTT
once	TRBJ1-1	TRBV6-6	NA	CASSRKTGRAFF	TGTGCCAGCTCCAGAAAGACAGGACGAGCTTTCTTT
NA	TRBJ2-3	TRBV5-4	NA	CASSPPPYPGAGDTQYF	TGTGCCAGCAGCCCCCCTCCTTACCCCGGAGCGGGAGATACGCAGTATTTT
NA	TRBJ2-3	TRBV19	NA	CASSRASTDTQYF	TGTGCCAGTAGCCGAGCTAGCACAGATACGCAGTATTTT
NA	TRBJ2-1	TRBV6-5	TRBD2	CASSYGRELYNEQFF	TGTGCCAGCAGTTACGGGCGGGAGCTCTACAATGAGCAGTTCTTC
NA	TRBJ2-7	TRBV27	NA	CASSLRGFTYEQYF	TGTGCCAGCAGTTTAAGAGGATTCACCTACGAGCAGTACTTC
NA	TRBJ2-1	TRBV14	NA	CASSQAVAAYFYNEQFF	TGTGCCAGCAGCCAAGCGGTCGCGGCCTACTTCTACAATGAGCAGTTCTTC
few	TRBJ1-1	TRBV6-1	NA	CASKLGARTEAFF	TGTGCCAGCAAGCTGGGCGCCCGGACTGAAGCTTTCTTT
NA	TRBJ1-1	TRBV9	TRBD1	CASSVGGTVNTEAFF	TGTGCCAGCAGCGTAGGTGGGACAGTGAACACTGAAGCTTTCTTT
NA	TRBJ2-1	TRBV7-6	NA	CASSLDPRGSYNEQFF	TGTGCCAGCAGCTTAGACCCCAGGGGATCCTACAATGAGCAGTTCTTC
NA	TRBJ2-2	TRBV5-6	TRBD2	CASSPQRSGGFTGELFF	TGTGCCAGCAGCCCTCAAAGGTCGGGGGGGTTCACCGGGGAGCTGTTTTTT
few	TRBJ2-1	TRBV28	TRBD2	CASSSSNGGFDEQFF	TGTGCCAGCAGTTCCTCTAACGGGGGGTTCGATGAGCAGTTCTTC
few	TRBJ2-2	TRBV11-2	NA	CASSPEGQRNTGELFF	TGTGCCAGCAGCCCAGAAGGACAGAGGAACACCGGGGAGCTGTTTTTT
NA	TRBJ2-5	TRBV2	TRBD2	CASSDQPSGRWQETQYF	TGTGCCAGCAGTGACCAACCTAGCGGGAGGTGGCAAGAGACCCAGTACTTC
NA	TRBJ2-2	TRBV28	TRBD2	CATRGTSAGELFF	TGTGCCACCAGAGGGACTAGCGCCGGGGAGCTGTTTTTT
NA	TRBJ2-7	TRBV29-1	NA	CSVETRVGGARGNEQYF	TGCAGCGTTGAGACCAGAGTCGGGGGTGCAAGGGGAAACGAGCAGTACTTC
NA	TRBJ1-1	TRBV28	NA	CASSTYLTGPNTEAFF	TGTGCCAGCAGCACCTACCTCACAGGTCCCAACACTGAAGCTTTCTTT
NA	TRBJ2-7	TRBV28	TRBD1	CASTPFLQGAREQYF	TGTGCCAGCACCCCATTTCTTCAGGGGGCGCGCGAGCAGTACTTC
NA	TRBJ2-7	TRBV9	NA	CASSVAPGYEQYF	TGTGCCAGCAGCGTAGCGCCGGGCTACGAGCAGTACTTC
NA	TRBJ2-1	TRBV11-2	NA	CASSPQGNEQFF	TGTGCCAGCAGCCCACAGGGAAATGAGCAGTTCTTC
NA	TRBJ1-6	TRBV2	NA	CASSEGGGAGNSPLHF	TGTGCCAGCAGTGAGGGGGGTGGGGCAGGTAATTCACCCCTCCACTTT
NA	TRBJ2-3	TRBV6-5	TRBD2	CASSPIAGNTDTQYF	TGTGCCAGCAGCCCCATAGCGGGGAACACAGATACGCAGTATTTT
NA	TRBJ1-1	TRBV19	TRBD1	CASRDREAFTEAFF	TGTGCCAGTAGGGACAGGGAAGCGTTCACTGAAGCTTTCTTT
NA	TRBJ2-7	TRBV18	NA	CASSPSLDSEQYF	TGTGCCAGCTCACCCAGTCTTGACTCCGAGCAGTACTTC
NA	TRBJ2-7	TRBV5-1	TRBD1	CASSPTPGQGSYEQYF	TGCGCCAGCAGCCCGACTCCGGGACAGGGATCCTACGAGCAGTACTTC
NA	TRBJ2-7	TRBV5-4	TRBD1	CASTRPGGEQYF	TGTGCCAGCACCAGACCAGGGGGCGAGCAGTACTTC
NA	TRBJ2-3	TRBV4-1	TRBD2	CASSLSGGRAAQYF	TGCGCCAGCAGCCTCAGTGGCGGGAGGGCTGCGCAGTATTTT